The 22 T cell receptor beta chains below all came from one sample that was sequenced in a study of T cells in Graves' hyperthyroidism and ophthalmopathy. Amplification of TCR beta CDR3 regions was performed using RNA transcripts as template. Initially, a first-round RT-PCR of the TCR CDR3 employed the HTBI primer set. TCRdb called the multiplex PCR reads again in MiXCR, with one record for every CDR3 protein. The sample lists 750,000 to 950,000 distinct CDR3 sequences; roughly 40% were seen once. The sample comprised blood. The origin of the receptors is a man aged 18 to 29 with Graves' hyperthyroidism.

This clonotype was observed a handful of times. This chain connects TRBV9 to TRBJ2-7; possibly TRBD1 for D (5 bases). Trimming removed 0 bases from V and 1 base from J, with 11 bases in between. This CDR3 comprises 15 residues. CDR1 SGDLS and CDR2 YYNGEE come from the germline V gene. In DNA form, the CDR3 reads TGTGCCAGCAGCGTAGCTTCAACAGGATCCTACGAGCAGTACTTC. This encodes CASSVASTGSYEQYF.

CDR3 coding DNA: TGTGCCAGCAGTGAACTTGGGGGCGGAGGTTATGGCTACACCTTC. Its translation: CASSELGGGGYGYTF. The chain has TRBV6-1 and TRBJ1-2, with D perhaps TRBD1 (6 bases). In germline, CDR1 is MNHNS, CDR2 SASEGT. Trimming left V 2 bases short and J 5 bases short, with 15 bases between. The CDR3 loop spans 15 amino acids.

The J gene is TRBJ2-2, the V gene TRBV5-4; D remains ambiguous. CDR1 SGHNT and CDR2 YYREEE come from the germline V gene (reference sequence). V gave up 5 bases and J gave up 6 bases, with 14 bases separating them. CDR3 length: 14 residues. CDR3 in amino acids: CASRKREVSGELFF. CDR3 nucleotide sequence: TGTGCCAGCAGGAAAAGGGAAGTATCCGGGGAGCTGTTTTTT.

The chain has TRBV19 and TRBJ2-6; no definite D call. This CDR3 region has 13 residues. Germline V lookup: CDR1 LNHDA, CDR2 SQIVND (reference sequence). V shed 3 bases and J shed 4 bases, with 4 bases lying between them. The DNA for the CDR3 is TGTGCCAGTAGTATTAGAGGGGCCAACGTCCTGACTTTC. Translation: CASSIRGANVLTF.

This clonotype was picked up a small number of times. This likely came from a read error, as a far larger clone is one base away. This chain connects TRBV2 to TRBJ2-7, with D tentatively TRBD2 (6 bases). This CDR3 has 12 amino acids. Looked up from germline, CDR1 is SNHLY and CDR2 is FYNNEI. V was trimmed by 7 bases and J by 2 bases, leaving 9 bases between them. The CDR3 region is CASTPGAYEQYF. The CDR3 nucleotides are TGTGCCAGCACCCCGGGGGCCTACGAGCAGTACTTC.

This clonotype has more than one count but fewer than ten. The V call is TRBV7-2, the J call TRBJ2-7; D remains ambiguous. V lost 5 bases, J lost 6 bases, and 8 bases lay in between. The CDR3 spans 11 residues. From germline, CDR1 is SGHTA and CDR2 FQGNSA. The DNA of the CDR3 is TGTGCCAGCAGCCAATCGGTCGAGCAGTACTTC. Translation gives CASSQSVEQYF.

The chain links TRBV7-2 to TRBJ2-7, with 13 bases that match TRBD2. CDR1 is SGHTA, CDR2 FQGNSA, per germline. The CDR3 runs to 14 residues. J lost 6 bases, V lost 5 bases, and 4 bases had no gene match. CDR3 nucleotides: TGTGCCAGCAGCGCCGGACTAGCGGGAGCCGAGCAGTACTTC. Translation gives CASSAGLAGAEQYF.

This clonotype was counted a few times. This rearrangement joins TRBV11-2 to TRBJ1-1, with D unresolved. V lost 5 bases, J lost 5 bases, and 18 bases lay in between. Germline V gene lookup returns CDR1 SGHAT and CDR2 FQNNGV. The CDR3 contains 15 residues. The CDR3 coding sequence is TGTGCCAGCAGCCTTAGCAGTTTGTACGGGACTGAAGCTTTCTTT. Protein product: CASSLSSLYGTEAFF.

Regarding this clonotype: Germline is not matched at one junction end, which may reflect a read error. This chain connects TRBV7-2 to TRBJ2-7; D not certain. This CDR3 region has 15 residues. Germline CDR1 reads SGHTA; CDR2 reads FQGNSA. CDR3 coding DNA: TGCGCCAGCAGCCAAGTTGTGAGTCGCTCCTACGAGCAGTACTTC. Translating it yields CASSQVVSRSYEQYF. Complete variable domain (other parts from reference TRBV7-2 and TRBJ2-7): GAGVSQSPSNKVTEKGKDVELRCDPISGHTALYWYRQSLGQGLEFLIYFQGNSAPDKSGLPSDRFSAERTGGSVSTLTIQRTQQEDSAVYLCASSQVVSRSYEQYFGPGTRLTVT.

The chain joins TRBV14 to TRBJ1-1; D perhaps matches TRBD1 (5 bases). This CDR3 comprises 17 residues. V lost 0 bases to trimming and J lost 7 bases, with 21 bases between them. Germline V CDR1 and CDR2: SGHDN, FVKESK. The CDR3 nucleotides read TGTGCCAGCAGCCAAGATCGGGGACTCCGGAGGGGTAGTGAAGCTTTCTTT. Translating gives CASSQDRGLRRGSEAFF.

The chain is built from TRBV2 and TRBJ1-5, with TRBD1 matching over 11 bases. Germline loops: CDR1 SNHLY, CDR2 FYNNEI. CDR3 length: 15 residues. The ends lost 5 bases at V and 8 bases at J; junction bases unmatched: 8. The CDR3 DNA reads as TGTGCCAGCAGTCCGGGACAGGGGGGGATGGAGCCCCAGCATTTT. Its protein product is CASSPGQGGMEPQHF.

The chain is built from TRBV29-1 and TRBJ2-5, with D perhaps matching TRBD2 (5 bases). CDR1 SQVTM and CDR2 ANQGSEA come from the germline V gene. The V gene lost 0 bases and the J gene lost 9 bases, with 11 bases spanning the gap. This CDR3 is 12 amino acids long. The CDR3 reads CSVEEPGKPQYF. The CDR3 DNA follows: TGCAGCGTTGAAGAACCCGGGAAGCCCCAGTACTTC.

Many counts were recorded for this clonotype. The CDR3 is CAISEFEGTEAFF. The CDR3 region has the DNA TGTGCCATCAGTGAGTTTGAGGGAACTGAAGCTTTCTTT. The chain joins TRBV10-3 to TRBJ1-1; the D is unclear. Trimming removed 1 base from V and 5 bases from J, with 8 bases in between. The CDR3 runs 13 residues. The germline gives CDR1 ENHRY, CDR2 SYGVKD.

The gene calls are TRBV4-1 and TRBJ1-1; 8 bases map to TRBD1. The germline CDR1 and CDR2 sequences are MGHRA and YSYEKL. The V gene end was trimmed by 4 bases and the J gene end by 4 bases; junction bases not matched to a gene: 8. The CDR3 contains 15 residues. The CDR3 here is CASSRTQGAVTEAFF. CDR3 DNA: TGCGCCAGCAGCCGGACCCAGGGGGCTGTCACTGAAGCTTTCTTT.

This sequence joins TRBV5-8 and TRBJ1-4; 8 nucleotides line up with TRBD1. The CDR3 runs 15 residues. Germline V gene sequence: CDR1 SGHTS, CDR2 YDEGEE. Unmatched junction bases numbered 3, after V lost 1 base and J lost 4 bases. The CDR3 sequence is CASSLTGGSNEKLFF. The CDR3 DNA follows: TGTGCCAGCAGCTTGACAGGGGGAAGTAATGAAAAACTGTTTTTT.

This clonotype has ten or more counts. This chain connects TRBV12-3 or TRBV12-4 to TRBJ1-3; D ambiguous. This CDR3 comprises 14 residues. The V gene lost 1 base and the J gene lost 1 base, with 5 bases spanning the gap. The CDR3 bases are TGTGCCAGCAGTTTAGTACAGTCTGGAAACACCATATATTTT. Its protein product is CASSLVQSGNTIYF.

The CDR3 loop is CSVTEVVGETQYF. In nucleotides, the CDR3 is TGCAGCGTAACTGAGGTGGTTGGCGAGACCCAGTACTTC. The J gene is TRBJ2-5, the V gene TRBV20-1; D is uncertain. The CDR3 extends over 13 amino acids. Germline V gives CDR1 DFQATT, CDR2 SNEGSKA (reference sequence).

This clonotype has at least ten counts. V is TRBV20-1 and J is TRBJ1-6; the D is unclear. The length of the CDR3 is 15 residues. Germline assignment: CDR1 DFQATT and CDR2 SNEGSKA (reference sequence). V lost 0 bases to trimming and J lost 6 bases, with 12 bases between them. The CDR3 here is CSARDRRKVNSPLHF. In nucleotides, the CDR3 is TGCAGTGCTAGAGATCGCCGTAAGGTTAATTCACCCCTCCACTTT.

This clonotype has only a few counts. J is TRBJ1-2 and V is TRBV7-2, with 10 positions matching TRBD1. V lost 4 bases to trimming and J lost 2 bases; unmatched junction nucleotides: 7. Looked up from germline, CDR1 is SGHTA and CDR2 is FQGNSA. There are 16 residues in the CDR3. The CDR3 nucleotides read TGTGCCAGCAGCTCACTCCGGGACAGGGGAAACTATGGCTACACCTTC. This encodes CASSSLRDRGNYGYTF. The full variable domain, its missing parts supplied by reference TRBV7-2 and TRBJ1-2, is GAGVSQSPSNKVTEKGKDVELRCDPISGHTALYWYRQSLGQGLEFLIYFQGNSAPDKSGLPSDRFSAERTGGSVSTLTIQRTQQEDSAVYLCASSSLRDRGNYGYTFGSGTRLTVV.

The chain links TRBV2 to TRBJ2-7; 7 bases map to TRBD1. Germline CDR1 reads SNHLY; CDR2 reads FYNNEI. The J segment lost 4 bases and the V segment lost 8 bases, leaving 11 bases of the junction unmatched. The CDR3 runs 14 residues. In DNA form, the CDR3 reads TGTGCCAGCGGTTATGGACAGGCGTCTTACGAGCAGTACTTC. This encodes CASGYGQASYEQYF. Using reference TRBV2 and TRBJ2-7 for the parts outside the CDR3, the full variable domain is EPEVTQTPSHQVTQMGQEVILRCVPISNHLYFYWYRQILGQKVEFLVSFYNNEISEKSEIFDDQFSVERPDGSNFTLKIRSTKLEDSAMYFCASGYGQASYEQYFGPGTRLTVT.

This clonotype was seen a handful of times. This chain links TRBV20-1 with TRBJ2-7, with TRBD1 matching 8 bases. The J segment lost 6 bases and the V segment lost 5 bases, leaving 9 bases of the junction unmatched. CDR1 is DFQATT, CDR2 SNEGSKA, per germline (reference sequence). CDR3 size: 13 residues. In DNA form, the CDR3 reads TGCAGTGCTTTAAAACTACAGGGGGTCGAGCAGTACTTC. Protein: CSALKLQGVEQYF.

At least ten counts were recorded for this clonotype. The V call is TRBV19, the J call TRBJ1-5, with D hard to call. The CDR3 sequence is 14 residues long. The ends were cut back, 6 bases at V and 6 bases at J, with 15 bases in the middle. Germline V gene sequence: CDR1 LNHDA, CDR2 SQIVND (reference sequence). This CDR3 reads CASSSPNDAQPQHF. In DNA form, the CDR3 reads TGTGCCAGTAGCTCCCCAAATGACGCTCAGCCCCAGCATTTT.